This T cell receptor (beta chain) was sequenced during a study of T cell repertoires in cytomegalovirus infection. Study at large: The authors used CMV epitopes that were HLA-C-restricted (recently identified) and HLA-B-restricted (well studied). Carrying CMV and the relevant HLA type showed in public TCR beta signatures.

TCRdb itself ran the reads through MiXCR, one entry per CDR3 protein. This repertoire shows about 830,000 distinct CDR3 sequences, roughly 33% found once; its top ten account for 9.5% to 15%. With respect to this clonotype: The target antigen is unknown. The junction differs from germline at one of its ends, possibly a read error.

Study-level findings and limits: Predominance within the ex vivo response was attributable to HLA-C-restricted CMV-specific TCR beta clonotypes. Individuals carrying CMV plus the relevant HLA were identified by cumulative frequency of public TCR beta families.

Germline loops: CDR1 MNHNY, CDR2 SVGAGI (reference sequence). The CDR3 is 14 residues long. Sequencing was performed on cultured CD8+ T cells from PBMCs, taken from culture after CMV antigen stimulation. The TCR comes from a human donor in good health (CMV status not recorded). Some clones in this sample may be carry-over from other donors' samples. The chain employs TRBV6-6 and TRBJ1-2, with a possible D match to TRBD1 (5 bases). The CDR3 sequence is CANSYGDFSGDYTF. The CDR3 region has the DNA TGTGCCAACAGTTACGGGGACTTCTCGGGTGACTACACCTTC.